This T cell receptor (beta chain) derives from a study of cytomegalovirus exposure and HLA in healthy donors. This clone occurred a few times. Primers: 60 Vbeta forward and 13 Jbeta reverse. TCRdb's table, derived via immunoSEQ multiplex PCR, lists solely in-frame clones and lacks some. The sample yields 74,000 or so clones, 77% seen once. The trim removed 5 bases at V and 4 bases at J, leaving 11 bases unmatched. The germline gives CDR1 SEHNR, CDR2 FQNEAQ (reference sequence). This CDR3 has 17 amino acids. This TCR was recovered from a man aged 50-59 years in good health and CMV-seropositive. Sequencing was carried out using PBMCs. The chain has TRBV7-9 and TRBJ2-3, with 11 bases matching TRBD2. CDR3 DNA sequence: TGTGCCAGCAGCAGAAAGACTAGCGGGGCCGTCGCAGATACGCAGTATTTT. Translated: CASSRKTSGAVADTQYF.